One sample yielded the 21 T cell receptor beta chains listed below, sequenced in a study of T cell changes during pregnancy in multiple sclerosis. The data were produced by immunoSEQ multiplex PCR, yet TCRdb's version contains in-frame clones alone and is incomplete. The sample shows around 30,000 clones, 90% of them seen only once. The input for sequencing was CD4+ T cells from peripheral blood mononuclear cells, taken in the third trimester of pregnancy. The origin of the receptors is a female donor in good health, enrolled as a control in a pregnancy study.

The gene calls are TRBV28 and TRBJ1-5, with a tentative D call TRBD1 (6 bases). CDR1 and CDR2 (germline): MDHEN, SYDVKM. The V gene lost 3 bases and the J gene lost 7 bases, with 7 bases spanning the gap. The CDR3 runs 12 residues. The CDR3 DNA reads TGTGCCAGCAGTTTGGACAGCCAGCCCCAGCATTTT. Translation: CASSLDSQPQHF.

The genes are TRBV10-2 and TRBJ2-2; D may be TRBD1 (5 bases). Deletions cut 5 bases from V and 3 bases from J, with 7 bases between. Per the germline V gene, CDR1 is WSHSY and CDR2 is SAAADI. This CDR3 has 13 residues. The CDR3 is CASSPRDTGELFF. The CDR3 coding sequence is TGCGCCAGCAGTCCCAGGGACACCGGGGAGCTGTTTTTT.

The rearrangement uses TRBV18 and TRBJ1-6, with TRBD1 matching over 8 bases. With V trimmed by 4 bases and J by 6 bases, 2 bases remained unmatched. The CDR3 contains 14 residues. Germline V gives CDR1 KGHSH, CDR2 LQKENI. CDR3 loop: CASSRTGSNSPLHF. The CDR3 nucleotides are TGTGCCAGCTCACGGACAGGGAGTAATTCACCCCTCCACTTT. Based on the CDR3 plus reference TRBV18 and TRBJ1-6, the full variable domain is NAGVMQNPRHLVRRRGQEARLRCSPMKGHSHVYWYRQLPEEGLKFMVYLQKENIIDESGMPKERFSAEFPKEGPSILRIQQVVRGDSAAYFCASSRTGSNSPLHFGNGTRLTVT.

In DNA form, the CDR3 reads TGCAGCGTTGAAGTGGGCCTCAGGGACGAGCAGTACTTC. Protein: CSVEVGLRDEQYF. This rearrangement joins TRBV29-1 to TRBJ2-7, with D maybe TRBD1 (5 bases). Germline V gene data show CDR1 as SQVTM and CDR2 as ANQGSEA. The V end lost 1 base, the J end lost 5 bases, and 12 bases lay between the germline ends. The CDR3 totals 13 residues.

The chain employs TRBV14 and TRBJ1-4; 11 positions agree with TRBD1. CDR1 is SGHDN, CDR2 FVKESK, per germline. Unmatched junction bases numbered 9, after V lost 4 bases and J lost 8 bases. The CDR3 loop spans 16 amino acids. DNA of the CDR3: TGTGCCAGCAGCCGGACAGGGGGCGGGACCCGAGAAAAACTGTTTTTT. This sequence encodes CASSRTGGGTREKLFF.

The V call is TRBV6-5, the J call TRBJ2-3; D might be TRBD2 (6 bases). The CDR3 covers 15 residues. V lost 5 bases and J 4 bases, leaving 16 bases between the germline ends. Per the germline V gene, CDR1 is MNHEY and CDR2 is SVGAGI. CDR3 in amino acids: CASSPRRRVSDTQYF. The CDR3 DNA sequence: TGTGCCAGCAGTCCAAGAAGGAGGGTTTCAGATACGCAGTATTTT.

The V and J genes are TRBV6-1 and TRBJ2-1; the match to TRBD2 covers 8 bases. The J segment lost 6 bases and the V segment lost 6 bases, leaving 7 bases of the junction unmatched. In germline, CDR1 is MNHNS, CDR2 SASEGT. This CDR3 region has 14 residues. In nucleotides, the CDR3 is TGTGCCAGCAGCACTAGCGGCCCCCCCAATGAGCAGTTCTTC. Translated: CASSTSGPPNEQFF.

The chain uses TRBV2 and TRBJ2-7, with 8 bases matching TRBD1. This CDR3 region has 18 residues. V dropped 1 base and J dropped 2; count of bases not matched to a gene: 13. Per germline, CDR1 SNHLY and CDR2 FYNNEI. The CDR3 nucleotides are TGTGCCAGCAGTGAAGAGTTTGGGACAGGCCACGTTCCCTACGAGCAGTACTTC. Encoded protein: CASSEEFGTGHVPYEQYF.

The V call is TRBV2, the J call TRBJ1-5; D is uncertain. Germline lookup yields CDR1 SNHLY and CDR2 FYNNEI. The CDR3 consists of 15 residues. Trimming took off 4 bases at V and 0 bases at J, with 10 bases between the two ends. The CDR3 spells CASSARGISNQPQHF. The CDR3 region has the DNA TGTGCCAGCAGTGCCCGGGGTATTAGCAATCAGCCCCAGCATTTT.

J is TRBJ2-1 and V is TRBV29-1; 12 positions agree with TRBD2. Germline V gives CDR1 SQVTM, CDR2 ANQGSEA. The CDR3 runs 15 residues. Losses at the gene ends were 5 bases for V and 3 bases for J; bases not matched to a gene: 5. CDR3 region: CSVSPTSGSYNEQFF. The DNA for the CDR3 is TGCAGCGTTTCCCCGACTAGCGGGAGCTACAATGAGCAGTTCTTC.

This rearrangement joins TRBV27 to TRBJ2-1, with a possible D match to TRBD2 (6 bases). V lost 3 bases to trimming and J lost 4 bases, with 16 bases between them. Per germline, CDR1 MNHEY and CDR2 SMNVEV (reference sequence). The CDR3 loop spans 16 amino acids. Here the CDR3 reads CASSLPTPAGYNEQFF. CDR3 DNA sequence: TGTGCCAGCAGTTTGCCAACACCGGCGGGATACAATGAGCAGTTCTTC.

The gene calls are TRBV6-1 and TRBJ1-1, with TRBD1 matching 8 bases. There are 14 residues in the CDR3. Trimming at V came to 8 bases and at J to 4 bases, leaving 9 bases not matched to a gene. Germline V gene sequence: CDR1 MNHNS, CDR2 SASEGT. CDR3 sequence (DNA): TGTGCCAGCGGCAGGGGGCAGGGGGGCACTGAAGCTTTCTTT. This gives the protein CASGRGQGGTEAFF.

The chain carries TRBV7-2 and TRBJ2-1; 8 nucleotides align to TRBD2. V trimming: 0 bases; J trimming: 4 bases; junction bases outside the gene matches: 5. CDR1 SGHTA and CDR2 FQGNSA come from the germline V gene. CDR3 length: 16 amino acids. CDR3 DNA sequence: TGTGCCAGCAGCTTAGCGGGTAGCGGGACGTACAATGAGCAGTTCTTC. Amino acids: CASSLAGSGTYNEQFF.

This chain joins TRBV6-1 and TRBJ2-3; D might be TRBD1 (6 bases). Between the trimmed V and J ends, which lost 6 bases and 0 bases, there was a span of 10 bases. CDR3 size: 14 residues. CDR1 is MNHNS and CDR2 is SASEGT in the germline V gene. CDR3 in amino acids: CASRPTGSTDTQYF. The CDR3 DNA follows: TGTGCCAGCAGACCCACAGGGAGCACAGATACGCAGTATTTT.

V is TRBV9 and J is TRBJ2-6, with 9 nucleotides matching TRBD1. Germline V lookup: CDR1 SGDLS, CDR2 YYNGEE. Losses at the gene ends were 0 bases for V and 1 base for J; bases not matched to a gene: 8. The CDR3 consists of 19 residues. The CDR3 region has the DNA TGTGCCAGCAGCGTAGTCGGACAGGGGCCGCCTTCTGGGGCCAACGTCCTGACTTTC. As protein: CASSVVGQGPPSGANVLTF.

The table lists this clone with a count of one. The chain is built from TRBV12-5 and TRBJ2-4, with 12 bases matching TRBD1. CDR1 is LGHNT and CDR2 is FRNRAP in the germline V gene. The junction had 9 bases not matched to a gene; V was cut back by 1 base and J by 8 bases. The CDR3 consists of 17 residues. CDR3 amino acids: CASGLATGTGGYYIQYF. The CDR3 region has the DNA TGTGCTAGTGGTTTGGCAACCGGGACAGGGGGCTATTACATTCAGTACTTC.

In this sample, this clone turned up once. The chain combines TRBV14 with TRBJ2-7; maybe TRBD2 (5 bases). Per germline, CDR1 SGHDN and CDR2 FVKESK. There are 16 residues in the CDR3. V was trimmed by 5 bases and J by 3 bases, leaving 20 bases between them. The CDR3 loop reads CASSSPGKGTLYEQYF. DNA for the CDR3: TGTGCCAGCAGCTCCCCCGGGAAGGGTACCCTCTACGAGCAGTACTTC.

V usage is TRBV5-1 and J usage is TRBJ1-1; the D is unclear. Germline CDR1 and CDR2: SGHRS and YFSETQ. V lost 0 bases and J 2 bases, leaving 5 bases between the germline ends. There are 13 residues in the CDR3. For the CDR3, the DNA is TGCGCCAGCAGCTTGGACAGAAACACTGAAGCTTTCTTT. Translation: CASSLDRNTEAFF. Complete variable domain (other parts from reference TRBV5-1 and TRBJ1-1): KAGVTQTPRYLIKTRGQQVTLSCSPISGHRSVSWYQQTPGQGLQFLFEYFSETQRNKGNFPGRFSGRQFSNSRSEMNVSTLELGDSALYLCASSLDRNTEAFFGQGTRLTVV.

The V and J genes are TRBV6-1 and TRBJ2-7, with 9 bases lining up with TRBD1. V dropped 6 bases and J dropped 3; count of bases not matched to a gene: 6. This CDR3 comprises 14 residues. The V gene's germline CDR1 is MNHNS and CDR2 SASEGT. This chain's CDR3 is CASRTGTGNYEQYF. The CDR3 DNA is TGTGCCAGCAGAACCGGGACAGGGAACTACGAGCAGTACTTC.

The genes are TRBV30 and TRBJ1-5, with D hard to call. This CDR3 is built from 14 residues. Germline CDR1 and CDR2: GTSNPN and SVGIG (reference sequence). Trimming shortened V by 2 bases and J by 1 base, and 9 bases separated the two germline ends. CDR3 bases: TGTGCCTGGAGTTTTGGCAGAAGCAATCAGCCCCAGCATTTT. Translation: CAWSFGRSNQPQHF.

This rearrangement joins TRBV7-2 to TRBJ1-2, with 7 bases that match TRBD1. The trim removed 3 bases at V and 2 bases at J, leaving 6 bases unmatched. Germline CDR1 reads SGHTA; CDR2 reads FQGNSA. This CDR3 contains 15 residues. The CDR3 loop reads CASSFGTDSNYGYTF. The DNA for the CDR3 is TGTGCCAGCAGCTTCGGGACAGATTCGAACTATGGCTACACCTTC.